The next 21 T cell receptor beta chains were all read from a single sample in a study of shared clonotypes between healthy human individuals. The protocol was immunoSEQ multiplex PCR, while the TCRdb copy is restricted to in-frame clones and leaves out a portion. This sample has over 300,000 clones, with around 90% found just once. The specimen was memory CD8+ T cells sorted from blood. Subset here: CD45RO+ cells pooled with CCR7-negative TemRA cells. The receptors derive from a man between 18 and 35 years old in good health.

V gene TRBV27 combines with J gene TRBJ2-7, with a possible D match to TRBD2 (6 bases). CDR1 and CDR2 from the germline V gene are MNHEY and SMNVEV (reference sequence). V lost 7 bases and J lost 4, with 20 bases in between. This CDR3 contains 15 residues. The CDR3 loop is CASTLVGGTVYEQYF. CDR3 DNA: TGTGCCAGCACCCTCGTGGGCGGGACTGTTTACGAGCAGTACTTC.

This clone was detected a few times. V is TRBV10-3 and J is TRBJ2-7; 8 nucleotides align to TRBD1. The germline gives CDR1 ENHRY, CDR2 SYGVKD. V lost 7 bases, J lost 6 bases, and 5 bases stayed unmatched. CDR3 length: 12 amino acids. As DNA, the CDR3 is TGTGCCATCACGCCAGGGGGCGGCGAGCAGTACTTC. Amino acids: CAITPGGGEQYF.

The chain couples TRBV27 to TRBJ2-7, with 7 nucleotides matching TRBD2. J was trimmed by 6 bases and V by 3 bases; bases with no gene match: 11. The germline V gene has CDR1 MNHEY and CDR2 SMNVEV (reference sequence). CDR3 length equals 15 residues. DNA for the CDR3: TGTGCCAGCAGTTTTTGCGCTAGCGGTATCTGCGAGCAGTACTTC. It translates to CASSFCASGICEQYF.

The V gene is TRBV4-3, the J gene TRBJ2-7, with D unresolved. The germline V and J ends were trimmed by 0 bases and 0 bases, with 9 bases remaining between them. Germline-derived CDR1 and CDR2 are LGHNA and YSLEER. This CDR3 spans 15 amino acids. The CDR3 region is CASSQDHVSSYEQYF. The CDR3 DNA follows: TGCGCCAGCAGCCAAGATCACGTCAGCTCCTACGAGCAGTACTTC.

The J gene is TRBJ2-7, the V gene TRBV7-9; 9 nucleotides match TRBD2. CDR1 is SEHNR, CDR2 FQNEAQ, per germline (reference sequence). V was clipped by 4 bases and J by 5 bases; unmatched bases: 3. The CDR3 runs 13 residues. CDR3 DNA: TGTGCCAGCAGCTCTAGCGGGAAGAACGAGCAGTACTTC. It yields the protein CASSSSGKNEQYF.

This clone appeared a single time. V usage is TRBV11-2 and J usage is TRBJ1-5; 7 bases fit TRBD1. Germline V gene data show CDR1 as SGHAT and CDR2 as FQNNGV. CDR3 length equals 15 residues. V dropped 1 base and J dropped 5; count of bases not matched to a gene: 5. The CDR3 region has the DNA TGTGCCAGCAGCTTAGGACAGGGAAAATATCAGCCCCAGCATTTT. Encoded protein: CASSLGQGKYQPQHF.

The chain uses TRBV27 and TRBJ2-7; tentatively, D is TRBD1 (5 bases). This CDR3 has 14 amino acids. The V gene's germline CDR1 is MNHEY and CDR2 SMNVEV (reference sequence). Trimming pared 5 bases from V and 4 bases from J, leaving 15 bases between. The CDR3 reads CASSPNRPPYEQYF. CDR3 DNA: TGTGCCAGCAGTCCGAACAGGCCTCCTTACGAGCAGTACTTC.

CDR3 nucleotides: TGTGCCAGCAGTGAGGAGGAATGGGAGACCCAGTACTTC. It translates to CASSEEEWETQYF. This chain links TRBV2 with TRBJ2-5; D perhaps matches TRBD2 (5 bases). The V end was cut by 3 bases, the J end by 5 bases, with 10 bases between. CDR3 length equals 13 residues. Germline loops: CDR1 SNHLY, CDR2 FYNNEI.

J is TRBJ1-2 and V is TRBV9; 8 bases match TRBD1. There are 14 residues in the CDR3. Unmatched junction bases numbered 5, after V lost 0 bases and J lost 7 bases. Germline-derived CDR1 and CDR2 are SGDLS and YYNGEE. The CDR3 loop is CASSVEQGASGYTF. As DNA, the CDR3 is TGTGCCAGCAGCGTAGAGCAGGGGGCAAGTGGCTACACCTTC.

CDR3 DNA sequence: TGTGCCAGCAGCGGACCGGACAGAGTTTACGAGCAGTACTTC. Protein: CASSGPDRVYEQYF. The chain recombines TRBV7-9 with TRBJ2-7; possibly TRBD1 for D (6 bases). V was clipped by 5 bases and J by 4 bases, with 15 bases between them. Germline-derived CDR1 and CDR2 are SEHNR and FQNEAQ (reference sequence). The CDR3 sequence is 14 residues long.

This chain joins TRBV4-1 and TRBJ2-2; 7 bases are a match to TRBD2. The germline V gene has CDR1 MGHRA and CDR2 YSYEKL. CDR3 size: 19 residues. V lost 1 base and J lost 1; bases outside the gene matches: 12. Written as DNA, the CDR3 is TGCGCCAGCAGCCAAGGGGCAGCGGGAAAATGGAGGAACACCGGGGAGCTGTTTTTT. This translates into CASSQGAAGKWRNTGELFF.

This clone was counted only a few times. The CDR3 DNA sequence: TGTGCCAGCAGCTTAGTATTGCCTGAGCAGTACTTC. Translating it yields CASSLVLPEQYF. The chain is built from TRBV7-2 and TRBJ2-7; D remains unclear. V lost 1 base and J lost 7, with 8 bases in between. Germline lookup yields CDR1 SGHTA and CDR2 FQGNSA. There are 12 residues in the CDR3.

The chain joins TRBV6-1 to TRBJ2-7; D unclear. The CDR3 contains 12 residues. The V end was cut by 1 base, the J end by 1 base, with 2 bases between. Germline CDR1 reads MNHNS; CDR2 reads SASEGT. Here the CDR3 reads CASSEGSYEQYF. CDR3 sequence (DNA): TGTGCCAGCAGTGAAGGATCCTACGAGCAGTACTTC.

This chain connects TRBV11-2 to TRBJ2-1; 8 nucleotides align to TRBD2. The V gene's germline CDR1 is SGHAT and CDR2 FQNNGV. The CDR3 sequence is 14 residues long. The V segment lost 3 bases and the J segment 10 bases; nucleotides outside the gene matches: 8. DNA of the CDR3: TGTGCCAGCAGCTTCTTGCTAGCGGGTGTAGAGCAGTTCTTC. Amino acid sequence: CASSFLLAGVEQFF.

CDR3 sequence reads: CASSPRGYQETQYF. CDR3 bases: TGTGCCAGCAGCCCACGGGGGTACCAAGAGACCCAGTACTTC. This rearrangement joins TRBV7-9 to TRBJ2-5; possibly TRBD2 for D (6 bases). With 5 bases removed from V and 0 bases from J, the gap between germline ends came to 10 bases. In germline, CDR1 is SEHNR, CDR2 FQNEAQ (reference sequence). This CDR3 spans 14 amino acids.

This clone turned up a few times. V gene TRBV7-2 combines with J gene TRBJ2-2; TRBD2 matches at 10 bases. The J segment lost 6 bases and the V segment lost 3 bases, leaving 10 bases of the junction unmatched. CDR1 SGHTA and CDR2 FQGNSA come from the germline V gene. The CDR3 runs to 17 residues. The CDR3 reads CASSLRLAGAFAGELFF. CDR3 DNA sequence: TGTGCCAGCAGCTTGAGGCTAGCGGGAGCTTTTGCCGGGGAGCTGTTTTTT.

Only a few counts were recorded for this clone. The chain carries TRBV7-9 and TRBJ1-6; D remains ambiguous. Trimming stripped 2 bases from V and 7 bases from J, with 12 bases between. Per germline, CDR1 SEHNR and CDR2 FQNEAQ (reference sequence). The CDR3 contains 15 residues. The CDR3 bases are TGTGCCAGCAGCTTATTTACGGGTCGGAATTCACCCCTCCACTTT. Residues: CASSLFTGRNSPLHF. Full variable domain (rest looked up from reference TRBV7-9 and TRBJ1-6): DTGVSQNPRHKITKRGQNVTFRCDPISEHNRLYWYRQTLGQGPEFLTYFQNEAQLEKSRLLSDRFSAERPKGSFSTLEIQRTEQGDSAMYLCASSLFTGRNSPLHFGNGTRLTVT.

The chain recombines TRBV18 with TRBJ1-1, with TRBD1 identical over 9 bases. After removal of 6 bases from V and 11 bases from J, the junction contained 10 bases not matched to a gene. Germline V lookup: CDR1 KGHSH, CDR2 LQKENI. The CDR3 consists of 13 residues. The CDR3 loop is CASSPMAGTGAFF. The CDR3, as DNA: TGTGCCAGCTCGCCAATGGCCGGGACAGGGGCTTTCTTT.

The V call is TRBV7-9, the J call TRBJ1-4; a possible D gene is TRBD1 (5 bases). CDR1 and CDR2 (germline): SEHNR, FQNEAQ (reference sequence). This CDR3 contains 17 residues. The V end lost 5 bases, the J end lost 8 bases, and 24 bases lay between the germline ends. CDR3 in amino acids: CASSPPDQGGVGEKLFF. DNA of the CDR3: TGTGCCAGCAGCCCTCCAGACCAGGGAGGAGTGGGGGAAAAACTGTTTTTT.

The gene calls are TRBV27 and TRBJ2-5; 9 bases fit TRBD2. The junction had 8 bases not matched to a gene; V was cut back by 4 bases and J by 5 bases. The V gene's germline CDR1 is MNHEY and CDR2 SMNVEV (reference sequence). The CDR3 totals 15 residues. The CDR3 reads CASSSGTSRRETQYF. CDR3 DNA sequence: TGTGCCAGCAGTTCCGGGACTAGCCGTAGGGAGACCCAGTACTTC.

This chain uses TRBV10-3 with TRBJ2-7; a possible D gene is TRBD2 (6 bases). Germline assignment: CDR1 ENHRY and CDR2 SYGVKD. The CDR3 spans 12 residues. With 8 bases removed from V and 2 bases from J, the gap between germline ends came to 10 bases. This CDR3 is CAISGVAYEQYF. CDR3 in DNA: TGTGCCATCTCGGGGGTAGCCTACGAGCAGTACTTC.